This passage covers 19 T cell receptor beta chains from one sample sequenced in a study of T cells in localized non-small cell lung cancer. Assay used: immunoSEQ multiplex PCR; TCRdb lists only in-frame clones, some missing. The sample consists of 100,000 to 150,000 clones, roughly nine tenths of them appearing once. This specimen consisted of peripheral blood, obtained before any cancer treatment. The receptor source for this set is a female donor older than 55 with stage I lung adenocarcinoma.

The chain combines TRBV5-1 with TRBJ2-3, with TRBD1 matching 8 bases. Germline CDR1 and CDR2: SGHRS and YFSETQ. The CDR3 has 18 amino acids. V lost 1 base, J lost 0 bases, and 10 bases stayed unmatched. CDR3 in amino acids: CASSLYASGQGSTDTQYF. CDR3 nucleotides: TGCGCCAGCAGCTTGTATGCTTCCGGACAGGGCAGCACAGATACGCAGTATTTT.

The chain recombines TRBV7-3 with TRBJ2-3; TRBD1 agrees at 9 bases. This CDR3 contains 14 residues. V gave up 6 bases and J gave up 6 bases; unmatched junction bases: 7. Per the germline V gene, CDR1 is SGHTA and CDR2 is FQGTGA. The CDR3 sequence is CASRLTGGGDTQYF. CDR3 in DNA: TGTGCCAGCAGACTTACAGGGGGCGGGGATACGCAGTATTTT.

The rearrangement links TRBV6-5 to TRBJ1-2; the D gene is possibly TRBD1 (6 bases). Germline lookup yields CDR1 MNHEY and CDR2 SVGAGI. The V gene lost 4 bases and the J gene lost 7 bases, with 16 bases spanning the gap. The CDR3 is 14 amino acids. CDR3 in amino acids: CASSSQAGAVGYTF. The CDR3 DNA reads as TGTGCCAGCAGTTCCCAAGCGGGGGCGGTTGGCTACACCTTC.

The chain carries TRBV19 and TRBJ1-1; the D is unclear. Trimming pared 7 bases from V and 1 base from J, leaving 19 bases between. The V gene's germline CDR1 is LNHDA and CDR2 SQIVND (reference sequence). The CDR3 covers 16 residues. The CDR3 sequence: CASMGRASTRNTEAFF. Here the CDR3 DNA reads TGTGCCAGTATGGGCCGAGCCTCGACCCGGAACACTGAAGCTTTCTTT.

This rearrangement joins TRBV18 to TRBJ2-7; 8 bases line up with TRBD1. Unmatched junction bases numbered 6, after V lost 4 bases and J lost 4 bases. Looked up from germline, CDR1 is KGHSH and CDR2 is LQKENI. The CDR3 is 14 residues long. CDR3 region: CASSQGQAMYEQYF. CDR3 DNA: TGTGCCAGCTCACAGGGACAGGCGATGTACGAGCAGTACTTC.

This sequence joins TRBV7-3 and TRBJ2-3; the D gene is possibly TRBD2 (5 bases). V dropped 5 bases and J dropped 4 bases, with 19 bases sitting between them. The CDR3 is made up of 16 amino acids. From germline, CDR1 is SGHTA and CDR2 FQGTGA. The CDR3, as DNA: TGTGCCAGCAGCGTCAGGCCAGGAGGAACAGCAGATACGCAGTATTTT. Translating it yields CASSVRPGGTADTQYF. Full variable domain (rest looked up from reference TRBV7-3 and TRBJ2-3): GAGVSQTPSNKVTEKGKYVELRCDPISGHTALYWYRQSLGQGPEFLIYFQGTGAADDSGLPNDRFFAVRPEGSVSTLKIQRTERGDSAVYLCASSVRPGGTADTQYFGPGTRLTVL.

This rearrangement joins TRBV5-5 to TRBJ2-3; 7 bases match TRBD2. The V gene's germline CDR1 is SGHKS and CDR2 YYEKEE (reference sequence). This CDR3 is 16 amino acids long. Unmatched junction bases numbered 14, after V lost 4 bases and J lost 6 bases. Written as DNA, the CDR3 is TGTGCCAGCAGCCTTCCGGGAAGCGGGGCCTCCGATACGCAGTATTTT. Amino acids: CASSLPGSGASDTQYF.

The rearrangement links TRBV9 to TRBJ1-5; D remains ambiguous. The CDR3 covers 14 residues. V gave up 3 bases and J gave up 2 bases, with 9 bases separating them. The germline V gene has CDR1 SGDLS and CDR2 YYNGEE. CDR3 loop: CASSALDGNQPQHF. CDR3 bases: TGTGCCAGCAGCGCCTTGGACGGCAATCAGCCCCAGCATTTT.

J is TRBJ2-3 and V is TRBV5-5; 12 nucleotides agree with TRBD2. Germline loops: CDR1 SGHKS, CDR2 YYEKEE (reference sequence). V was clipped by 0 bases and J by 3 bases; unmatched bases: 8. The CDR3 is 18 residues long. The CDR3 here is CASSLGLAGGRPTDTQYF. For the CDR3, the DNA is TGTGCCAGCAGCTTGGGCCTAGCGGGAGGGAGGCCTACAGATACGCAGTATTTT.

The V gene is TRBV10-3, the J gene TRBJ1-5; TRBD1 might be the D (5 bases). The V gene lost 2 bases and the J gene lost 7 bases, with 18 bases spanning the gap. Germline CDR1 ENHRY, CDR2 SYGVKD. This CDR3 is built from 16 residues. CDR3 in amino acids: CAISESLGDLGQPQHF. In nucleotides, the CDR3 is TGTGCCATCAGTGAGAGTCTAGGGGATTTAGGACAGCCCCAGCATTTT.

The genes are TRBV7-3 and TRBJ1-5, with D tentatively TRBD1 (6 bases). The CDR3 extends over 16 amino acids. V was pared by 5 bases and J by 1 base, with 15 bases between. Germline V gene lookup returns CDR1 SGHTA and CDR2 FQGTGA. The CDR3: CASSTRGQVSNQPQHF. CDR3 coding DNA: TGTGCCAGCAGCACACGGGGACAAGTAAGCAATCAGCCCCAGCATTTT.

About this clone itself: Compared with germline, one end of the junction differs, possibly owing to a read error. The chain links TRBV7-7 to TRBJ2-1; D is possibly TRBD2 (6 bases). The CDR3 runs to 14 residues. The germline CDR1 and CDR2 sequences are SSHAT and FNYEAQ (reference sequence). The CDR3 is CASSQDYYRGEQFF. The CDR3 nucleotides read TGTGCTAGCAGCCAGGACTACTATCGGGGTGAGCAGTTCTTC. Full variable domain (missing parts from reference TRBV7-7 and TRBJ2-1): GAGVSQSPRYKVTKRGQDVTLRCDPISSHATLYWYQQALGQGPEFLTYFNYEAQPDKSGLPSDRFSAERPEGSISTLTIQRTEQRDSAMYRCASSQDYYRGEQFFGPGTRLTVL.

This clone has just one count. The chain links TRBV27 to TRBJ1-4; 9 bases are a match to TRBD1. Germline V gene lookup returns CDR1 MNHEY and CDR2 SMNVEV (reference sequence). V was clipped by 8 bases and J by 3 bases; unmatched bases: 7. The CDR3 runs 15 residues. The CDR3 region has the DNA TGTGCCAGCGCCCACAGGGGGCTGTCTAATGAAAAACTGTTTTTT. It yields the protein CASAHRGLSNEKLFF.

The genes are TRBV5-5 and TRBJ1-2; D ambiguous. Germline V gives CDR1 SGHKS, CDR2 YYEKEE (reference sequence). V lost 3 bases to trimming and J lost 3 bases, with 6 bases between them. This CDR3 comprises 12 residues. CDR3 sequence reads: CASSSWDYGYTF. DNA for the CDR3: TGTGCCAGCAGCTCTTGGGACTATGGCTACACCTTC.

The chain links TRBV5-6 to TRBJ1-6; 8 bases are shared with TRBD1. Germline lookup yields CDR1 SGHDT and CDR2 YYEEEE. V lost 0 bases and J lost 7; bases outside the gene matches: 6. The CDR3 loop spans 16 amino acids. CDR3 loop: CASSLDRGFLNSPLHF. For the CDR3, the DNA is TGTGCCAGCAGCTTGGACAGGGGGTTCTTGAATTCACCCCTCCACTTT.

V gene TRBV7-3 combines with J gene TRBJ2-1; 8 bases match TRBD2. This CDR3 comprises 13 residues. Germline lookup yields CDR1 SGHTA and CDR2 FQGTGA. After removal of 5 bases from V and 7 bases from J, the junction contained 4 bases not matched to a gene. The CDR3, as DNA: TGTGCCAGCAGCCGAGGACTAGCTAATGAGCAGTTCTTC. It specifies CASSRGLANEQFF.

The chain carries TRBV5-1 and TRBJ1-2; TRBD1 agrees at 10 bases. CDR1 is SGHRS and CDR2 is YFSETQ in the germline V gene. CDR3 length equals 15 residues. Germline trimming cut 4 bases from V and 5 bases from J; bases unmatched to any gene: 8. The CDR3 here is CASSPSDRGLYGYTF. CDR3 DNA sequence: TGCGCCAGCAGCCCATCAGACAGGGGGCTTTATGGCTACACCTTC.

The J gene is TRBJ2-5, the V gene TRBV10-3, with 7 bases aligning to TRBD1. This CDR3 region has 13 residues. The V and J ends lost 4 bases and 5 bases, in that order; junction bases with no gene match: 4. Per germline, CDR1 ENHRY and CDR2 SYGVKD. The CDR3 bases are TGTGCCATCAGTGCGGGACAGAGGGAGACCCAGTACTTC. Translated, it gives CAISAGQRETQYF.

CDR3 protein: CASRAGGRITEAFF. The DNA for the CDR3 is TGTGCCAGCAGGGCCGGGGGGCGGATCACTGAAGCTTTCTTT. The rearrangement uses TRBV6-6 and TRBJ1-1; D might be TRBD1 (6 bases). The CDR3 is 14 amino acids. CDR1 is MNHNY, CDR2 SVGAGI, per germline (reference sequence). Trimming took off 6 bases at V and 4 bases at J, with 15 bases between the two ends.